Listed below are T cell receptor beta chains from one sample, sequenced in a study of monozygotic twins with inflammatory bowel disease. TCRdb re-called the 5' RACE reads; one entry per CDR3 protein, DNA not given. The sample table sets out 400,000 to 500,000 distinct CDR3 sequences. The sample comprised blood. These receptors were obtained from a human donor with ulcerative colitis or Crohn's disease, or a healthy co-twin of an affected twin (not recorded which). Both conserved end residues are part of each CDR3. Each record gives: J gene, V gene, CDR3 length, CDR3 protein.

>TRBJ1-6|TRBV20-1|17
CSAIDAGLSSYNSPLHF
>TRBJ2-3|TRBV20-1|14
CSAEQVPLGDTQYF
>TRBJ1-1|TRBV5-1|14
CASRTGKVGTEAFF
>TRBJ1-6|TRBV6-1|16
CASSPGVLSYNSPLHF
>TRBJ2-7|TRBV11-2|16
CASSKTTGQGIYEQYF
>TRBJ2-1|TRBV6-1|17
CASSEEGLAGVYNEQFF
>TRBJ2-1|TRBV7-9|12
CASSLRTHEQFF
>TRBJ1-1|TRBV5-1|14
CASLRETGGTEAFF
>TRBJ1-1|TRBV30|12
CAWSAFRIEAFF
>TRBJ2-7|TRBV12-3/TRBV12-4|14
CASSHRFRIYEQYF
>TRBJ1-1|TRBV4-3|16
CASSQDGGGPNTEAFF
>TRBJ2-3|TRBV7-7|13
CASSAVATDTQYF
>TRBJ1-5|TRBV15|16
CATSNPGQGLNQPQHF
>TRBJ2-1|TRBV3-1|14
CASSQVAGHNEQFF
>TRBJ1-2|TRBV12-3/TRBV12-4|13
CASSLSGGGGYTF
>TRBJ1-2|TRBV20-1|16
CSASGQGASPNYGYTF
>TRBJ1-2|TRBV29-1|12
CSVWGTGFGYTF
>TRBJ1-2|TRBV7-9|15
CASSSVDRQFYGYTF
>TRBJ2-2|TRBV7-7|14
CASSLAESTGELFF
>TRBJ2-1|TRBV3-1|14
CASSQDKVYNDQFF
>TRBJ2-3|TRBV4-2|14
CASSQGGGPDTQYF
>TRBJ1-2|TRBV28|15
CASSSAGAGAYGYTF
>TRBJ2-7|TRBV29-1|14
CSAGTSGNTYEQYF
>TRBJ1-2|TRBV12-2|14
CASRIQGSNYGYTF
>TRBJ1-1|TRBV4-1|12
CASSQGWTEAFF
>TRBJ2-3|TRBV6-6|12
CASSALSDTQYF
>TRBJ1-3|TRBV12-3/TRBV12-4|14
CASSPTQGWHTIYF
>TRBJ2-1|TRBV10-3|14
CAISERTNYNEQFF
>TRBJ1-4|TRBV7-9|15
CASSLGRDIGEKLFF
>TRBJ2-1|TRBV14|15
CASSQTSGAYNEQFF
>TRBJ1-2|TRBV6-6|13
CASSVGARYGYTF
>TRBJ1-1|TRBV15|14
CATSRAGPNTEAFF
>TRBJ2-7|TRBV10-2|14
CASRGELVSNEQYF
>TRBJ1-5|TRBV2|14
CASTAGVSNQPQHF
>TRBJ1-6|TRBV7-3|15
CASRADGTYNSPLHF